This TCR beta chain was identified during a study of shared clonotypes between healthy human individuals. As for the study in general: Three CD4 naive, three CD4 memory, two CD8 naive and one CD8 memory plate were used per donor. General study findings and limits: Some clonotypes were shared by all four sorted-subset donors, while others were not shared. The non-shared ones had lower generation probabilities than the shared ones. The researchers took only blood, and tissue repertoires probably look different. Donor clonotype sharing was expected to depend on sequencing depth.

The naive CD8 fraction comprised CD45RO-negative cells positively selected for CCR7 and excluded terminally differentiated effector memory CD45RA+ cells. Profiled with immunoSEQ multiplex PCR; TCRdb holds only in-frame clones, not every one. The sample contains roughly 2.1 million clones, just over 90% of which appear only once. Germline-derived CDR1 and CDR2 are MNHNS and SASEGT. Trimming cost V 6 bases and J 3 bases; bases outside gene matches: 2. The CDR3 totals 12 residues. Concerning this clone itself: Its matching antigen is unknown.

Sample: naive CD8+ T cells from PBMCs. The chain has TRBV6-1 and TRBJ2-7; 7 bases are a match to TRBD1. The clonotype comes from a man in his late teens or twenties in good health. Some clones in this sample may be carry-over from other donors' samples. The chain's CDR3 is CASSSGGYEQYF. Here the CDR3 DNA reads TGTGCCAGCAGCTCAGGGGGCTACGAGCAGTACTTC.